The 20 T cell receptor beta chains presented below share a single source sample, sequenced in a study of T-cell reconstitution after alpha-beta-depleted transplantation in children. Unique molecular identifiers were incorporated into the prepared TCRbeta library. TCRdb ran MiXCR on the PCR reads and lists one entry per CDR3 protein. This table has under 450,000 distinct CDR3 sequences, about 16% appearing once. Sequenced material: PBMCs, mostly from graft donor cells, taken 360 days after TCRalphabeta/CD19-depleted stem cell transplant. The receptors derive from a boy under two years old who had a stem cell transplant for Wiskott-Aldrich syndrome, so the T cells may come from the graft donor.

V is TRBV28 and J is TRBJ2-2; 8 bases map to TRBD1. The V and J ends lost 3 bases and 7 bases, in that order; junction bases with no gene match: 19. The germline gives CDR1 MDHEN, CDR2 SYDVKM. The CDR3 has 19 amino acids. CDR3 nucleotides: TGTGCCAGCAGTTTCCCCCCTGTACCGGGACAGGTGCGGTTCGGGGAGCTGTTTTTT. This sequence encodes CASSFPPVPGQVRFGELFF.

This clonotype was seen a handful of times. The chain has TRBV3-1 and TRBJ2-2, with D possibly TRBD2 on 6 matching bases. Germline CDR1 is LGHDT and CDR2 is YNNKEL (reference sequence). The CDR3 has 16 amino acids. Trimming shortened V by 0 bases and J by 2 bases, and 10 bases separated the two germline ends. This chain's CDR3 is CASSQDKGLNTGELFF. The CDR3 DNA follows: TGTGCCAGCAGCCAAGATAAAGGACTAAACACCGGGGAGCTGTTTTTT. Using reference TRBV3-1 and TRBJ2-2 for the parts outside the CDR3, the full variable domain is DTAVSQTPKYLVTQMGNDKSIKCEQNLGHDTMYWYKQDSKKFLKIMFSYNNKELIINETVPNRFSPKSPDKAHLNLHINSLELGDSAVYFCASSQDKGLNTGELFFGEGSRLTVL.

The genes are TRBV7-9 and TRBJ2-1, with TRBD2 matching over 10 bases. The length of the CDR3 is 15 residues. Germline lookup yields CDR1 SEHNR and CDR2 FQNEAQ (reference sequence). V lost 2 bases to trimming and J lost 10 bases; unmatched junction nucleotides: 8. CDR3 amino acids: CASSLSGGALGEQFF. The CDR3 region has the DNA TGTGCCAGCAGCTTAAGCGGGGGGGCGCTCGGGGAGCAGTTCTTC.

The gene calls are TRBV2 and TRBJ2-7, with 9 bases lining up with TRBD2. After removal of 6 bases from V and 6 bases from J, the junction contained 3 bases not matched to a gene. This CDR3 region has 12 residues. Germline V lookup: CDR1 SNHLY, CDR2 FYNNEI. The CDR3 sequence: CASSPAGGEQYF. The CDR3 DNA is TGTGCCAGCAGCCCAGCGGGGGGCGAGCAGTACTTC. The full variable domain, in which reference TRBV2 and TRBJ2-7 provide the parts outside the CDR3, is EPEVTQTPSHQVTQMGQEVILRCVPISNHLYFYWYRQILGQKVEFLVSFYNNEISEKSEIFDDQFSVERPDGSNFTLKIRSTKLEDSAMYFCASSPAGGEQYFGPGTRLTVT.

The sample holds a few counts of this clonotype. The genes are TRBV3-1 and TRBJ1-6; a possible D gene is TRBD1 (6 bases). The CDR3 consists of 15 residues. V shed 4 bases and J shed 8 bases, with 15 bases lying between them. Germline loops: CDR1 LGHDT, CDR2 YNNKEL (reference sequence). The CDR3 nucleotides read TGTGCCAGCAGCCCTCTGGGGGGCAGGGATTCACCCCTCCACTTT. Its protein is CASSPLGGRDSPLHF. Full variable domain (outside the CDR3, taken from reference TRBV3-1 and TRBJ1-6): DTAVSQTPKYLVTQMGNDKSIKCEQNLGHDTMYWYKQDSKKFLKIMFSYNNKELIINETVPNRFSPKSPDKAHLNLHINSLELGDSAVYFCASSPLGGRDSPLHFGNGTRLTVT.

There are a few counts of this clonotype. The rearrangement uses TRBV7-2 and TRBJ2-1, with D hard to call. The V and J ends lost 4 bases and 4 bases respectively, with 14 bases between them. The CDR3 is 15 residues long. From germline, CDR1 is SGHTA and CDR2 FQGNSA. The CDR3 spells CASSWVSSNYNEQFF. In DNA form, the CDR3 reads TGTGCCAGCAGCTGGGTCTCCTCCAATTACAATGAGCAGTTCTTC.

The V call is TRBV5-1, the J call TRBJ2-7; D assignment may be TRBD1 or TRBD2 (5 bases each). V shed 4 bases and J shed 2 bases, with 13 bases lying between them. CDR1 is SGHRS and CDR2 is YFSETQ in the germline V gene. The CDR3 is 14 residues long. CDR3 coding DNA: TGCGCCAGCAGCCTCCGGGACCCGACCTACGAGCAGTACTTC. This translates into CASSLRDPTYEQYF.

There are a few counts of this clonotype. The chain is built from TRBV29-1 and TRBJ2-5; D remains ambiguous. The CDR3 extends over 10 amino acids. The ends were cut back, 6 bases at V and 5 bases at J, with 7 bases in the middle. Germline V lookup: CDR1 SQVTM, CDR2 ANQGSEA. The CDR3 reads CSVVGETQYF. In nucleotides, the CDR3 is TGCAGCGTCGTCGGGGAGACCCAGTACTTC.

This clonotype was counted between two and nine times. The CDR3 DNA is TGTGCCATCAGTCTAGACAGGCTACTTGGCTATGGCTACACCTTC. Protein sequence: CAISLDRLLGYGYTF. The chain joins TRBV10-3 to TRBJ1-2; TRBD1 might be the D (6 bases). The V end lost 5 bases, the J end lost 4 bases, and 17 bases lay between the germline ends. The CDR3 runs to 15 residues. Germline lookup yields CDR1 ENHRY and CDR2 SYGVKD.

The chain has TRBV20-1 and TRBJ2-5; perhaps D is TRBD1 or TRBD2 (5 bases each). Trimming left V 6 bases short and J 4 bases short, with 18 bases between. The germline V gene has CDR1 DFQATT and CDR2 SNEGSKA (reference sequence). The CDR3 has 14 residues. The CDR3 bases are TGCAGTGCCCCCACCCCGGGACCTCTAGAGACCCAGTACTTC. Protein: CSAPTPGPLETQYF.

The chain links TRBV15 to TRBJ2-1; no reliable D call. The V end lost 0 bases, the J end lost 7 bases, and 7 bases lay between the germline ends. CDR3 length equals 13 residues. CDR1 LNHNV and CDR2 YYDKDF come from the germline V gene (reference sequence). The CDR3: CATSREGRNEQFF. Written as DNA, the CDR3 is TGTGCCACCAGCAGAGAGGGTAGGAATGAGCAGTTCTTC.

This rearrangement joins TRBV6-2 or TRBV6-3 to TRBJ2-7; perhaps TRBD1 as D (5 bases). Trimming pared 5 bases from V and 3 bases from J, leaving 8 bases between. The CDR3 covers 12 residues. Germline loops: CDR1 MNHEY, CDR2 SVGEGT. CDR3 sequence (DNA): TGTGCCAGCAGTCAGACAGACTACGAGCAGTACTTC. Translation: CASSQTDYEQYF.

This clonotype was observed a handful of times. This rearrangement joins TRBV12-3 or TRBV12-4 to TRBJ2-2; 10 bases are shared with TRBD2. This CDR3 comprises 18 residues. The V gene end was trimmed by 3 bases and the J gene end by 3 bases; junction bases not matched to a gene: 10. The CDR3 DNA sequence: TGTGCCAGCAGTTTTCGGACTAGCGGCCTCTGGGACACCGGGGAGCTGTTTTTT. It codes for CASSFRTSGLWDTGELFF.

This clonotype has only a few counts. The chain uses TRBV7-4 and TRBJ2-7; D is ambiguous. This CDR3 contains 17 residues. V gave up 3 bases and J gave up 7 bases, with 25 bases separating them. Germline values: CDR1 SGHVT, CDR2 SQSDAQ. CDR3 in amino acids: CASSFEPPKPPTLEQYF. CDR3 DNA: TGTGCCAGCAGCTTTGAGCCCCCGAAACCCCCGACCTTGGAGCAGTACTTC.

This clonotype was recorded a few times. The chain is built from TRBV28 and TRBJ2-5; TRBD1 aligns across 9 bases. The CDR3 runs to 16 residues. The J segment lost 3 bases and the V segment lost 4 bases, leaving 9 bases of the junction unmatched. Germline assignment: CDR1 MDHEN and CDR2 SYDVKM. CDR3 sequence (DNA): TGTGCCAGCAGTTCAGGGGGACAGGGAGAAAAAGAGACCCAGTACTTC. Protein product: CASSSGGQGEKETQYF.

At least ten counts were recorded for this clonotype. The chain couples TRBV4-2 to TRBJ1-1, with D perhaps matching TRBD1 (6 bases). The CDR3 loop spans 16 amino acids. In germline, CDR1 is LGHNA, CDR2 YNFKEQ. Trimming took 0 bases from V and 5 from J, leaving 16 bases between them. CDR3 coding DNA: TGTGCCAGCAGCCAAGATCTGACAGGCTTGGGGACTGAAGCTTTCTTT. This translates into CASSQDLTGLGTEAFF.

This clonotype came up many times. The chain combines TRBV12-3 or TRBV12-4 with TRBJ2-6, with 7 nucleotides matching TRBD1. V shed 5 bases, J shed 0 bases, and the junction held 7 bases outside the gene matches. This CDR3 is built from 17 residues. CDR3 sequence: CASSRDSPFSGANVLTF. CDR3 sequence (DNA): TGTGCCAGCAGTCGGGACAGCCCATTCTCTGGGGCCAACGTCCTGACTTTC.

This clonotype was observed a handful of times. This chain connects TRBV12-3 or TRBV12-4 to TRBJ2-7, with D hard to call. The CDR3 is 15 residues long. Trimming took off 3 bases at V and 2 bases at J, with 14 bases between the two ends. The CDR3 DNA reads TGTGCCAGCAGTTTTTTTTCCAGGACCACCTACGAGCAGTACTTC. This gives the protein CASSFFSRTTYEQYF.

V usage is TRBV25-1 and J usage is TRBJ1-6, with D possibly matching TRBD1 (5 bases). Trimming cost V 4 bases and J 8 bases, with 18 bases left between them. There are 16 residues in the CDR3. From germline, CDR1 is MGHDK and CDR2 SYGVNS. The CDR3 DNA is TGTGCCAGCAGTGCTTTAGAGGGCCGGGGGGATTCACCCCTCCACTTT. Translation gives CASSALEGRGDSPLHF.

J is TRBJ2-6 and V is TRBV5-1; D is uncertain. In germline, CDR1 is SGHRS, CDR2 YFSETQ. The CDR3 consists of 17 residues. Trimming stripped 0 bases from V and 0 bases from J, with 10 bases between. The CDR3: CASSLAPPISGANVLTF. The CDR3 DNA is TGCGCCAGCAGCTTGGCGCCCCCCATCTCTGGGGCCAACGTCCTGACTTTC.